This T cell receptor (beta chain) was sequenced during a study of blood T cell repertoires in COVID-19. Methods used by the authors: Estimation of nucleated cell counts relied on the amplification of reference gene primers. TCRdb keeps only in-frame clones here, not all; method: immunoSEQ multiplex PCR. Clone size and V and J calls were adopted from that table, with D and trimming inferred from the DNA. The sample lists 250,000 to 300,000 clones; around 83% were seen once. Germline V lookup: CDR1 SGHAT, CDR2 FQDESV (reference sequence). V shed 5 bases and J shed 6 bases, with 19 bases lying between them. The CDR3 runs to 15 residues. Which cohort a participant joined came from the clinical history participants gave.

Material for sequencing was PBMCs or T cells enriched from blood (not recorded which). The V call is TRBV11-1, the J call TRBJ1-1; perhaps TRBD1 as D (6 bases). The clonotype was recovered from a woman aged 50 to 60 who had been exposed to COVID-19. The CDR3 spells CASSHPRGGEAEAFF. The CDR3 region has the DNA TGTGCCAGCAGCCACCCGAGGGGGGGCGAGGCTGAAGCTTTCTTT.